One sample yielded the 7 T cell receptor beta chains listed below, sequenced in a study of neurological immune-mediated disorders. MiXCR, applied by TCRdb to the 5' RACE reads, yields one record per CDR3 protein. The sample shows 45,000 to 50,000 distinct CDR3 sequences, approximately 2.8% of them seen only once. Sequencing was done on a sample of PBMCs. Every receptor here comes from a woman in her forties or fifties with multiple sclerosis.

Many counts were recorded for this clonotype. This chain uses TRBV20-1 with TRBJ2-5; no definite D call. This CDR3 spans 14 amino acids. V dropped 0 bases and J dropped 3 bases, with 11 bases sitting between them. Germline V lookup: CDR1 DFQATT, CDR2 SNEGSKA (reference sequence). CDR3 coding DNA: TGCAGTGCTAGAGATTTGGGTGGGGAAGAGACCCAGTACTTC. This translates into CSARDLGGEETQYF.

This clonotype was seen ten or more times. The V call is TRBV5-1, the J call TRBJ2-7, with 9 bases identical to TRBD1. CDR3 length: 16 amino acids. Germline trimming cut 4 bases from V and 3 bases from J; bases unmatched to any gene: 11. Germline CDR1 reads SGHRS; CDR2 reads YFSETQ. This CDR3 is CASSPSAGQGIYEQYV. The CDR3 region has the DNA TGCGCCAGCAGCCCATCCGCGGGACAGGGAATCTACGAGCAGTACGTC.

This clonotype was recorded at least ten times. The genes are TRBV20-1 and TRBJ1-3; TRBD1 matches at 7 bases. V was clipped by 3 bases and J by 0 bases; unmatched bases: 2. Germline CDR1 and CDR2: DFQATT and SNEGSKA (reference sequence). This CDR3 has 14 residues. This CDR3 reads CSARGTVSGNTIYF. CDR3 coding DNA: TGCAGTGCTAGGGGGACAGTCTCTGGAAACACCATATATTTT.

Notes on this clonotype: The germline gene is not matched at one end of the junction; a read error may be the cause. The gene calls are TRBV7-6 and TRBJ2-1; the D gene is possibly TRBD1 (6 bases). Germline V gene data show CDR1 as SGHVS and CDR2 as FNYEAQ. The CDR3 has 13 residues. The CDR3 DNA is TGTTCCAGCAGCCCACAGGGCTACAATGAGCAGTTCTTC. Protein sequence: CSSSPQGYNEQFF.

This clonotype has a count of ten or more. V is TRBV7-2 and J is TRBJ2-5; tentatively, D is TRBD2 (7 bases). The ends were cut back, 6 bases at V and 2 bases at J, with 16 bases in the middle. The CDR3 covers 15 residues. CDR1 SGHTA and CDR2 FQGNSA come from the germline V gene. The CDR3 DNA sequence: TGTGCCAGCAGTCGTAATAGGGGGGGGCAAGAGACCCAGTACTTC. This translates into CASSRNRGGQETQYF.

This clonotype was seen ten or more times. The chain recombines TRBV6-1 with TRBJ1-2; the match to TRBD1 covers 7 bases. The V gene end was trimmed by 6 bases and the J gene end by 5 bases; junction bases not matched to a gene: 15. Germline-derived CDR1 and CDR2 are MNHNS and SASEGT. This CDR3 comprises 16 residues. CDR3 protein: CASRAGKTGQQYGYTF. CDR3 nucleotide sequence: TGTGCCAGCAGAGCAGGAAAAACGGGACAGCAATATGGCTACACCTTC.

The DNA for the CDR3 is TGTGCCAGTAGTATTTGGACAGACTCCTACAATGAGCAGTTCTTC. Encoded protein: CASSIWTDSYNEQFF. The chain links TRBV19 to TRBJ2-1; possible D gene TRBD1, 6 bases. Germline V gene data show CDR1 as LNHDA and CDR2 as SQIVND (reference sequence). V shed 3 bases and J shed 0 bases, with 9 bases lying between them. The CDR3 consists of 15 residues.